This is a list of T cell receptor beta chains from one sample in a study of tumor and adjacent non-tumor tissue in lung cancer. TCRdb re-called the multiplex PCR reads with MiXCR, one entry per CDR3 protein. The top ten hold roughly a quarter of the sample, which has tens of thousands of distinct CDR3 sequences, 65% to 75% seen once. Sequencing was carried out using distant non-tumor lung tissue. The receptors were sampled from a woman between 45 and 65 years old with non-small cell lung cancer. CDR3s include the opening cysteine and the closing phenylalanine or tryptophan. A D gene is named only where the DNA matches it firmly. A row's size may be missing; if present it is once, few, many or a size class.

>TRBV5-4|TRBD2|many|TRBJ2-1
TGTGCCAGCAGCAAAATCCAGACTAGCGGGAGTGACAATGAGCAGTTCTTC
CASSKIQTSGSDNEQFF
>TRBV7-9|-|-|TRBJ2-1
TGCGCCTGCAGCCCACGGTCGCCGGGTGAGCAGTTCTTC
CACSPRSPGEQFF
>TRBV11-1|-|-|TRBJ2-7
TGTACCAGCAGCTCGATAGGGTCCACATGGGACGAGCAGTACTTC
CTSSSIGSTWDEQYF
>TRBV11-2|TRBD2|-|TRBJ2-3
TGTGCCAGCAGCTTATCGGAACTAGCGGACATAGATACGCAGTATTTT
CASSLSELADIDTQYF
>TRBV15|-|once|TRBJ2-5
TGTGCCACCAGCAGAGCCCCTGGAGGAGTTGAGACCCACTACTTC
CATSRAPGGVETHYF
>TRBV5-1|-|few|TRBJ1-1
TGCGCCAGCAGGCGGGGAATTTGGAGCACTGAAGCTTTCTTT
CASRRGIWSTEAFF
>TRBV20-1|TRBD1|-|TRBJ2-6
TGCAGTACAACAACAGGGGGCGCAGGCTCTGGGGCCAACGTCCTGACTTTC
CSTTTGGAGSGANVLTF
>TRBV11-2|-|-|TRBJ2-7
-
CASSPWASGSYEHYF
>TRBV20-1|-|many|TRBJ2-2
TGCAGTGCTAGAGATTATGCCGGGAGCAACACCGGGGAGCTGTTTTTT
CSARDYAGSNTGELFF
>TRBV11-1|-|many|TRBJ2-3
TGTGCCAGCAGCAGCGAAGACAGGATGGGCACAGATACGCAGTATTTT
CASSSEDRMGTDTQYF
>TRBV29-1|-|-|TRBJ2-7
TGCAGCGTTGAGGGGGTCGGCGACCAGTACTTC
CSVEGVGDQYF
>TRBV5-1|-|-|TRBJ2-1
TGCGCCAGCAGCTTGGCTAGGGGGAATGAGCAGTTCTTC
CASSLARGNEQFF
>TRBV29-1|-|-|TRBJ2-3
TGCAGCGTGGGAGCAGGTTTGGCAGATACGCAGTATTTT
CSVGAGLADTQYF
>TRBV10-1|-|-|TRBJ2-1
TGCGCCAGCAGTGAGTGGTCTAGCTGGAGCGTGGAGCAATTCTTC
CASSEWSSWSVEQFF
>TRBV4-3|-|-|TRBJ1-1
TGCGCCAGCAGCCATAGCTACGGAGGGTTGAACACAGAAGCTTTCTTT
CASSHSYGGLNTEAFF
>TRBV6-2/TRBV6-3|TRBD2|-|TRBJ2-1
TGTGCCAGCAGTTACCCGCTAGCGGGTGCCTACAATGAGAAGTTCTTC
CASSYPLAGAYNEKFF
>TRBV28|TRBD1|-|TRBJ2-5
TGTGCCAGCAGTTCCCTACAGGGGTTATGGGAGACCCAGTACTTC
CASSSLQGLWETQYF
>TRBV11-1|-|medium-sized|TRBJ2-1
TGTGCCAGCACCAATGACAATGAGCAGTTCTTC
CASTNDNEQFF
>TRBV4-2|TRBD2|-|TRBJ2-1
TGTGCCAGCAGTCAAACTAGCGGGGGGGCCGATGAGCAGTTCTTC
CASSQTSGGADEQFF
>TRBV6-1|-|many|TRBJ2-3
TGTGCCAGCAGTGCCTCGGCGGGCCGCCGGGGAGATACGCAGTATTTT
CASSASAGRRGDTQYF
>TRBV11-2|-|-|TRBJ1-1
TGTTTCAGCAGCTTACGAGTCGGCCGTGGAGACACTGAAGCTTTCTTT
CFSSLRVGRGDTEAFF
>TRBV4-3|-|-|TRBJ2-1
TGCGCCTGCAGCCACGTCAGCGCGAACAATGAGCATTTCTTC
CACSHVSANNEHFF
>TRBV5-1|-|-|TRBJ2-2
TGCGCCAGCAGCTTGGTCGGGTACACCGGGGAGCTGTTTTTT
CASSLVGYTGELFF
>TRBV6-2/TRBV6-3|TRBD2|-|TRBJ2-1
TGTGCCAGCAGGGGACTAGCAACTTACAATGAGCAGTCCTTC
CASRGLATYNEQSF
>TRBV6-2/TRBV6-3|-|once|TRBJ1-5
TGTGCCAGCGGTTGGCACGATCAGCCCCAGCATTTT
CASGWHDQPQHF
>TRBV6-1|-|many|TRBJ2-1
TGTGCCAGCAGTCCCCAGTACAATGAGCAGTTCTTC
CASSPQYNEQFF
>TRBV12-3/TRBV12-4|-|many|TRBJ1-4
TGTGCCAGCAGCCGGACAGTCAGTGAAAAACTGTTTTTT
CASSRTVSEKLFF
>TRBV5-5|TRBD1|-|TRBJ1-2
TGTGCCAGCAGCGGGACAGCTAATTATGGCCACACCTTC
CASSGTANYGHTF
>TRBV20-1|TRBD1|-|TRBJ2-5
TGCAGTGCTAAATCGGGACAGATTCTGGGGACCCAGTACTTC
CSAKSGQILGTQYF
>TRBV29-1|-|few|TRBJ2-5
TGCAGCGTTGAGTCAGGGGTACAAGAGACCCAGTACTTC
CSVESGVQETQYF
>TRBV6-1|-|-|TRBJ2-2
TGTGTCATCAGTCAAAGATCTACAGCGAACACCGGGGAGCTGTTTTTT
CVISQRSTANTGELFF
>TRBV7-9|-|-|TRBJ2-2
TGTGCCAGCATACCCCCATCCGGCACCGGGGAGCTGTTTTTT
CASIPPSGTGELFF
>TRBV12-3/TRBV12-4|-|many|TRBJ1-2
TGTGCCAGCAGTTATGAGGGGACTACGAACTATGGCTACACCTTC
CASSYEGTTNYGYTF
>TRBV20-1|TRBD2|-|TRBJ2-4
TGCAGTGCCCGGACTAGCGTGGGCGAAGACATTCAGTACTTC
CSARTSVGEDIQYF
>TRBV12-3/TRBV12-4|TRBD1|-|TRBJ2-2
TGTGCGAGCAACACGACAGGGGTTGCCGGGGAGCTGTTTTTT
CASNTTGVAGELFF
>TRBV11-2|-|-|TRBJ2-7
TGTGCCAGCAGCTCTTGGGATGGCGGTTCCTACGAGCAATACTTC
CASSSWDGGSYEQYF
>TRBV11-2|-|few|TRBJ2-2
TGTGCCAGCAGCTTTGTGGGTAGCAGAATTTCTACCGGGGAGCTGTTTTTT
CASSFVGSRISTGELFF
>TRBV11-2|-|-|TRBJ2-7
TGTACTAGCAGCTTATCGGGCTGGGACTCCTACGAGCAGTACTTC
CTSSLSGWDSYEQYF
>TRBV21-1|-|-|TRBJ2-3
TGTGCCAGCAGGAGGGGCCCGGATACGCACTATTTT
CASRRGPDTHYF
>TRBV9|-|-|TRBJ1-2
TGTGCCAGCAGCACTAGGGGGACACTCTATGGCTACACCTTC
CASSTRGTLYGYTF
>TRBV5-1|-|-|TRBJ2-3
TGCGCCAGGACCCGCGGGGGCGATGGCACAGATACGCAGTATTTT
CARTRGGDGTDTQYF
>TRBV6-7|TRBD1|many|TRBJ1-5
TGTGCCAGCAGTTACCCTACTAGGACAGGGAACAATCAGCCCCAGCATTTT
CASSYPTRTGNNQPQHF
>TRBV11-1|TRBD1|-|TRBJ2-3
TGTGCCAGTAGCTTAGCTACCGGGACAGGTACGCAGTATTTT
CASSLATGTGTQYF